Below, 8 T cell receptor beta chains from the same sample are listed, as sequenced in a study of blood T cell repertoires in COVID-19. Profiled with immunoSEQ multiplex PCR; TCRdb holds only in-frame clones, not every one. The profile shows hundreds of thousands of clones, over 80% of them singletons. Sequencing input: PBMCs or T cells enriched from blood (not recorded which). The receptors stem from a woman aged 18-30 years who had recovered from COVID-19.

The chain recombines TRBV7-9 with TRBJ1-5, with 8 bases lining up with TRBD1. CDR1 SEHNR and CDR2 FQNEAQ come from the germline V gene (reference sequence). After removal of 4 bases from V and 4 bases from J, the junction contained 6 bases not matched to a gene. The CDR3 is made up of 15 amino acids. The CDR3 sequence: CASSSGQGQNQPQHF. The DNA for the CDR3 is TGTGCCAGCAGCTCTGGACAGGGACAGAATCAGCCCCAGCATTTT.

The J gene is TRBJ1-1, the V gene TRBV7-9; D remains ambiguous. The ends were cut back, 5 bases at V and 1 base at J, with 11 bases in the middle. Per germline, CDR1 SEHNR and CDR2 FQNEAQ (reference sequence). The CDR3 length is 14 residues. Written as DNA, the CDR3 is TGTGCCAGCAGCCCACCTTGGAGGAACACTGAAGCTTTCTTT. It specifies CASSPPWRNTEAFF.

The chain has TRBV7-8 and TRBJ1-6; D ambiguous. CDR3 length equals 17 residues. CDR1 and CDR2 (germline): SGHVS, FQNEAQ. V lost 8 bases and J lost 0, with 17 bases in between. The CDR3 DNA sequence: TGTGCCAGCGTAGAAGTTCCCCCGAGCTCCTATAATTCACCCCTCCACTTT. The encoded protein is CASVEVPPSSYNSPLHF.

This clone appeared a single time. This chain links TRBV19 with TRBJ1-2; D gene ambiguous. There are 11 residues in the CDR3. V lost 1 base to trimming and J lost 10 bases, with 7 bases between them. Per germline, CDR1 LNHDA and CDR2 SQIVND (reference sequence). CDR3 sequence reads: CASSIAVDYTF. The CDR3 DNA reads TGTGCCAGTAGTATAGCGGTTGACTACACCTTC.

This clone was detected once. V usage is TRBV5-8 and J usage is TRBJ2-5; 11 positions match TRBD1. CDR1 SGHTS and CDR2 YDEGEE come from the germline V gene. This CDR3 has 15 residues. Trimming cost V 4 bases and J 1 base; bases outside gene matches: 3. The CDR3 DNA sequence: TGTGCCAGCAGCGTCGGGACAGGGGGCCAAGAGACCCAGTACTTC. Amino acid sequence: CASSVGTGGQETQYF.

With regard to this clone: A junction boundary mismatches the germline segment, possibly from a read error. The chain is built from TRBV7-9 and TRBJ1-6; a weak D match, TRBD1 (5 bases). Germline-derived CDR1 and CDR2 are SEHNR and FQNEAQ (reference sequence). CDR3 length: 12 residues. CDR3 nucleotide sequence: TGTGCCAGCAGCTTGCAGGGTTCAGCCCTCCACTTT. Protein sequence: CASSLQGSALHF.

The chain links TRBV28 to TRBJ1-2, with D tentatively TRBD1 (5 bases). V was cut by 2 bases and J by 0 bases, with 7 bases left in between. This CDR3 spans 14 amino acids. CDR1 is MDHEN, CDR2 SYDVKM, per germline. The CDR3 sequence is CASSLGAPNYGYTF. DNA of the CDR3: TGTGCCAGCAGTTTAGGGGCCCCTAACTATGGCTACACCTTC.

This clone came up a few times. The chain combines TRBV6-2 or TRBV6-3 with TRBJ2-1, with 7 positions matching TRBD1. CDR3 size: 15 residues. The ends lost 6 bases at V and 4 bases at J; junction bases unmatched: 9. Germline assignment: CDR1 MNHEY and CDR2 SVGEGT. In DNA, the CDR3 is TGTGCCAGCAGCCTTGATTCGGGACAGTACAATGAGCAGTTCTTC. Its translation is CASSLDSGQYNEQFF.